A selection of T cell receptor beta chains follows, all from one sample in a study of CD8 T cells in ankylosing spondylitis. Using its own MiXCR run on the 5' RACE reads, TCRdb lists one record per CDR3 protein. The data show tens of thousands of distinct CDR3 sequences, 16% seen once. The sample taken for sequencing was blood. The receptor set was obtained from a male donor with ankylosing spondylitis or in good health (not recorded which). CDR3s include the opening cysteine and the closing phenylalanine or tryptophan. Each record gives: J gene, clone size, V gene, D gene, CDR3 protein, CDR3 DNA. D genes are given only for firm matches. Expanded clones are given a class, and other clones once, few, many or no size at all.

TRBJ2-3 | NA | TRBV20-1 | NA | CSATLGITDTQYF | TGCAGTGCCACTCTGGGTATTACAGATACGCAGTATTTT
TRBJ1-1 | NA | TRBV20-1 | NA | CSARGQGYTEAFF | TGCAGTGCTAGAGGTCAGGGATATACTGAAGCTTTCTTT
TRBJ1-4 | NA | TRBV29-1 | NA | CSAWGGLNEKLFF | TGCAGCGCATGGGGAGGTCTTAATGAAAAACTGTTTTTT
TRBJ2-7 | few | TRBV12-3/TRBV12-4 | TRBD1 | CASSQRGPSSYEQYF | TGTGCCAGCAGTCAGAGGGGGCCGAGCTCCTACGAGCAGTACTTC
TRBJ2-2 | few | TRBV12-3/TRBV12-4 | TRBD2 | CASSPKSSGGITGRELFF | TGTGCCAGCAGTCCGAAATCTAGCGGGGGTATTACCGGGCGGGAGCTGTTTTTT
TRBJ2-3 | NA | TRBV29-1 | NA | CSAQREQSTDTQYF | TGCAGCGCACAGAGGGAGCAGAGCACAGATACGCAGTATTTT
TRBJ2-1 | NA | TRBV28 | TRBD2 | CASRKREGDWNEQFF | TGTGCCAGCAGAAAACGGGAGGGCGATTGGAATGAGCAGTTCTTC
TRBJ2-1 | few | TRBV5-1 | TRBD1 | CASSLERTGVDNEQFF | TGCGCCAGCAGCTTGGAAAGGACAGGGGTCGACAATGAGCAGTTCTTC
TRBJ2-2 | NA | TRBV7-3 | TRBD1 | CASSTQGWTNTGELFF | TGTGCCAGCAGCACACAGGGGTGGACGAACACCGGGGAGCTGTTTTTT
TRBJ1-1 | NA | TRBV29-1 | NA | CSVGKPGEAFF | TGCAGCGTTGGGAAACCAGGTGAAGCTTTCTTT
TRBJ2-7 | few | TRBV6-5 | TRBD1 | CASSPQGGPIYEQYF | TGTGCCAGCAGCCCCCAAGGGGGCCCAATCTACGAGCAGTACTTC
TRBJ2-7 | many | TRBV29-1 | NA | CSVVEASYEQYF | TGCAGCGTTGTGGAGGCGAGCTACGAGCAGTACTTC
TRBJ2-3 | few | TRBV20-1 | NA | CSARQGPDTQYF | TGCAGTGCGCGGCAGGGTCCGGATACGCAGTATTTT
TRBJ2-7 | NA | TRBV5-1 | NA | CASSRRGGKSYEQYF | TGCGCCAGCAGCCGTCGAGGGGGTAAGTCCTACGAGCAGTACTTC
TRBJ2-1 | NA | TRBV20-1 | TRBD2 | CSAHGTSGGITGSGEQFF | TGCAGTGCCCACGGGACTAGCGGGGGGATCACCGGGTCAGGGGAGCAGTTCTTC
TRBJ1-4 | NA | TRBV20-1 | NA | CSARGGSGEKLFF | TGCAGTGCTAGAGGAGGGAGTGGAGAAAAACTGTTTTTT
TRBJ1-1 | NA | TRBV6-5 | NA | CASSPSRGVAFF | TGTGCCAGCAGTCCCTCGAGGGGGGTGGCTTTCTTT
TRBJ2-3 | NA | TRBV7-2 | TRBD2 | CASSLVAGVTDTQYF | TGTGCCAGCAGCTTAGTAGCGGGGGTCACAGATACGCAGTATTTT
TRBJ2-7 | many | TRBV6-5 | TRBD1 | CASSVSWTGDYEQYF | TGTGCCAGCAGCGTGTCTTGGACAGGGGACTACGAGCAGTACTTC
TRBJ2-1 | few | TRBV29-1 | TRBD1 | CSVESGQIYNEQFF | TGCAGCGTTGAATCGGGACAGATATACAATGAGCAGTTCTTC
TRBJ2-3 | few | TRBV12-3/TRBV12-4 | TRBD2 | CASSFVAGAPDTQYF | TGTGCCAGCAGTTTTGTAGCGGGAGCGCCAGATACGCAGTATTTT
TRBJ2-5 | NA | TRBV7-2 | NA | CASSFVETQYF | TGTGCCAGCAGCTTTGTTGAGACCCAGTACTTC
TRBJ2-3 | few | TRBV20-1 | NA | CSARPDQGGQDTQYF | TGCAGTGCTAGGCCCGATCAGGGGGGCCAGGATACGCAGTATTTT
TRBJ2-2 | few | TRBV12-3/TRBV12-4 | TRBD2 | CASYNGLAYSGELFF | TGTGCCAGCTATAACGGACTAGCGTATTCCGGGGAGCTGTTTTTT
TRBJ1-1 | few | TRBV29-1 | NA | CSVSGRNEAFF | TGCAGCGTTTCAGGAAGGAACGAAGCTTTCTTT
TRBJ2-1 | few | TRBV7-3 | NA | CASSTRGAAANEQFF | TGTGCCAGCAGCACCCGGGGGGCCGCGGCTAATGAGCAGTTCTTC
TRBJ1-1 | many | TRBV7-9 | NA | CASSLGAGMNTEAFF | TGTGCCAGCAGCTTAGGGGCGGGGATGAACACTGAAGCTTTCTTT
TRBJ2-6 | few | TRBV20-1 | NA | CSATPYSSSGANVLTF | TGCAGTGCTACCCCCTACAGCAGCTCTGGGGCCAACGTCCTGACTTTC
TRBJ2-1 | NA | TRBV28 | TRBD2 | CASRLGLADNEQFF | TGTGCCAGCAGGTTGGGACTAGCGGACAATGAGCAGTTCTTC
TRBJ1-1 | once | TRBV18 | TRBD1 | CASSPGQGEAFF | TGTGCCAGCTCACCCGGACAGGGGGAAGCTTTCTTT
TRBJ2-1 | few | TRBV28 | NA | CASLPDSSYNEQFF | TGTGCCAGCCTCCCGGACAGCTCCTACAATGAGCAGTTCTTC
TRBJ2-1 | NA | TRBV28 | TRBD2 | CASSYGGAFIEQFF | TGTGCCAGCAGTTACGGGGGGGCTTTTATTGAGCAGTTCTTC
TRBJ2-1 | few | TRBV29-1 | TRBD2 | CSVEGGRTSEQFF | TGCAGCGTTGAAGGCGGGAGGACCTCGGAGCAGTTCTTC
TRBJ2-1 | few | TRBV6-6 | NA | CASSYRKQFF | TGTGCCAGCAGTTACCGCAAGCAGTTCTTC
TRBJ2-2 | NA | TRBV29-1 | NA | CSVVAIDTGELFF | TGCAGCGTTGTAGCGATAGACACCGGGGAGCTGTTTTTT
TRBJ2-2 | NA | TRBV5-1 | NA | CASSLNRGNTGELFF | TGCGCCAGCAGCCTCAATCGCGGGAACACCGGGGAGCTGTTTTTT
TRBJ2-2 | medium-sized | TRBV24-1 | NA | CATSDPGADTGELFF | TGTGCCACCAGTGATCCCGGGGCGGACACCGGGGAGCTGTTTTTT
TRBJ2-6 | NA | TRBV28 | NA | CASRLTGSGANVLTF | TGTGCCAGCAGACTCACAGGATCTGGGGCCAACGTCCTGACTTTC
TRBJ1-1 | NA | TRBV5-1 | TRBD1 | CASSPGTGGAGTEAFF | TGCGCCAGCAGCCCTGGGACAGGGGGCGCGGGCACTGAAGCTTTCTTT
TRBJ2-1 | few | TRBV20-1 | NA | CSAREVAGEKNEQFF | TGCAGTGCTAGAGAAGTGGCAGGGGAGAAAAATGAGCAGTTCTTC
TRBJ1-5 | few | TRBV7-6 | NA | CASSLGGVAQPQHF | TGTGCCAGCAGCTTAGGAGGGGTGGCTCAGCCCCAGCATTTT
TRBJ1-4 | NA | TRBV7-2 | NA | CASSLGGRPNEKLFF | TGTGCCAGCAGCTTAGGAGGACGGCCGAATGAAAAACTGTTTTTT
TRBJ2-1 | few | TRBV6-4 | NA | CASSLYQGSYNEQFF | TGTGCCAGCAGCCTTTACCAGGGGTCCTACAATGAGCAGTTCTTC
TRBJ2-7 | few | TRBV20-1 | TRBD2 | CSAPLGASGSRKQYF | TGCAGTGCTCCCCTAGGGGCTAGCGGGAGTCGTAAGCAGTACTTC
TRBJ2-3 | NA | TRBV7-2 | NA | CASSRESTDTQYF | TGTGCCAGCAGCCGCGAGAGCACAGATACGCAGTATTTT
TRBJ2-2 | few | TRBV12-3/TRBV12-4 | TRBD1 | CASSLQGFGGELFF | TGTGCCAGCAGCCTACAGGGGTTCGGCGGGGAGCTGTTTTTT